This TCR beta chain was recorded in a study of T cells in Graves' hyperthyroidism and ophthalmopathy. Study-level points and caveats: The model anticipated ophthalmopathy a median 6.5 months pre-onset. Through a model of 13 V-J features, ophthalmopathy was separated from stable hyperthyroidism.

CDR1 and CDR2 from the germline V gene are SGDLS and YYNGEE. The CDR3 has 15 residues. With V trimmed by 0 bases and J by 5 bases, 2 bases remained unmatched. With respect to this clonotype: The antigen is undetermined.

From RNA transcripts, TCR beta CDR3 regions were amplified. The HTBI primer set was used in a first-round RT-PCR of the TCR CDR3. Each CDR3 protein gets one entry after TCRdb re-called the multiplex PCR reads with MiXCR. The sample comprises 500,000 or so distinct CDR3 sequences, under 20% of which are singletons, and 17% rests with the top ten. Subjects with ophthalmopathy showed a Clinical Activity Score no lower than 3, a NOSPECS grade no lower than 4, and a duration shorter than 3 months. Clinical symptoms, serum thyroxine and TRAb, thyroid ultrasound and orbital computed tomography together formed the diagnostic basis.

Sequenced: blood. The TCR originated in a woman between 18 and 30 years old with Graves' ophthalmopathy. The chain uses TRBV9 and TRBJ2-2; 9 bases match TRBD2. The DNA of the CDR3 is TGTGCCAGCAGCGTAGGCGGGGGGGCGACCGGGGAGCTGTTTTTT. Protein: CASSVGGGATGELFF.